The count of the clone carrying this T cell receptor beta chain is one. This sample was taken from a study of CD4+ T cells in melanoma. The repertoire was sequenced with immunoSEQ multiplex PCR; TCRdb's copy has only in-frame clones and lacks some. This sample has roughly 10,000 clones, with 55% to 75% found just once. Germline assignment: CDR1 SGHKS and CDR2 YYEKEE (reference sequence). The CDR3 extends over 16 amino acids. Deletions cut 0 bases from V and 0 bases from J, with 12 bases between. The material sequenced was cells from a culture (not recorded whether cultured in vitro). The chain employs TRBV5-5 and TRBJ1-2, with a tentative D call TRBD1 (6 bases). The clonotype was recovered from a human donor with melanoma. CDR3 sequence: CASSLAGVRANYGYTF. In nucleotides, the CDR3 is TGTGCCAGCAGCTTGGCAGGGGTCCGCGCTAACTATGGCTACACCTTC.